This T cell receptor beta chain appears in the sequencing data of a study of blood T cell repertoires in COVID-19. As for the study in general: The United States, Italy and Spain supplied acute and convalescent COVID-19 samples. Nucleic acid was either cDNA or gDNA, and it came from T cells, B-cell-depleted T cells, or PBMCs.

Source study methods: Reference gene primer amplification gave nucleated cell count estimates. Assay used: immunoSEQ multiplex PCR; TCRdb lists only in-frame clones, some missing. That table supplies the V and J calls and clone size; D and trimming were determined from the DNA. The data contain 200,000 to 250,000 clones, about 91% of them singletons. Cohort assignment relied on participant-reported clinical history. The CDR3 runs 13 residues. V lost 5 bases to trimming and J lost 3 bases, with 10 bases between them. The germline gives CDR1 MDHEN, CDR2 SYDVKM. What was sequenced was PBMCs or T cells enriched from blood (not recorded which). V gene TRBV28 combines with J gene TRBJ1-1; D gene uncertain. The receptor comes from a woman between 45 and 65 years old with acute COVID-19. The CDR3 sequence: CASSQPRYTEAFF. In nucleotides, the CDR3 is TGTGCCAGCAGTCAGCCGAGGTACACTGAAGCTTTCTTT.